This T cell receptor (beta chain) was sequenced for a study of blood T cell repertoires in COVID-19. V was cut by 3 bases and J by 0 bases, with 9 bases left in between. This CDR3 comprises 15 residues. Germline CDR1 is LGHDT and CDR2 is YNNKEL (reference sequence). This clone was seen a handful of times. Profiling relied on immunoSEQ multiplex PCR, and the TCRdb table lists in-frame clones only, not all of them. The table has about 55,000 clones, roughly four fifths seen once. The chain joins TRBV3-1 (or the pseudogene TRBV3-2) to TRBJ1-3, with a tentative D call TRBD1 (5 bases). The sequence was obtained from a woman between 55 and 75 years old with acute or convalescent COVID-19. The source material was peripheral blood. CDR3 amino acids: CASSHIRGSGNTIYF. DNA of the CDR3: TGTGCCAGCAGCCATATAAGGGGCTCTGGAAACACCATATATTTT.